Each of the 21 T cell receptor beta chains below was sequenced from the same sample in a study of blood T cell repertoires in COVID-19. The table came from immunoSEQ multiplex PCR; TCRdb's copy has only in-frame clones and leaves some out. The sample holds under 250,000 clones, 65% to 85% seen once. Sample: PBMCs or T cells enriched from blood (not recorded which). The source of these receptors is a woman aged 55-70 years who had recovered from COVID-19.

This chain links TRBV19 with TRBJ2-5; 7 bases match TRBD2. The CDR3 extends over 13 amino acids. Germline lookup yields CDR1 LNHDA and CDR2 SQIVND (reference sequence). V trimming: 6 bases; J trimming: 2 bases; junction bases outside the gene matches: 3. CDR3 amino acids: CASSLADQETQYF. CDR3 DNA: TGTGCCAGTAGCCTAGCGGATCAAGAGACCCAGTACTTC.

The count of this clone is one. V usage is TRBV11-2 and J usage is TRBJ1-2, with D possibly being TRBD1 (6 bases). Trimming took 3 bases from V and 8 from J, leaving 16 bases between them. Germline V CDR1 and CDR2: SGHAT, FQNNGV. The CDR3 runs to 14 residues. CDR3 in DNA: TGTGCCAGCAGCTTCGGCACAGGGCAAGGAGGCTACACCTTC. It encodes CASSFGTGQGGYTF.

V and J are TRBV19 and TRBJ1-4, with unresolved D. The CDR3 is 16 residues long. The germline CDR1 and CDR2 sequences are LNHDA and SQIVND (reference sequence). Trimming removed 3 bases at V and 0 bases at J, with 11 bases between. The CDR3 bases are TGTGCCAGTAGTATGGCCCCTTATGCAACTAATGAAAAACTGTTTTTT. Its translation: CASSMAPYATNEKLFF.

The rearrangement links TRBV5-4 to TRBJ2-5; 11 bases align to TRBD1. Germline CDR1 reads SGHNT; CDR2 reads YYREEE (reference sequence). V shed 3 bases, J shed 5 bases, and the junction held 6 bases outside the gene matches. This CDR3 comprises 15 residues. CDR3 bases: TGTGCCAGCAGCTCCGGACAGGGGGCGAGGGAGACCCAGTACTTC. Translation: CASSSGQGARETQYF.

Regarding this clone: A clone one base away is much larger, so this may be a read error. This chain uses TRBV19 with TRBJ1-1; possibly TRBD1 for D (5 bases). There are 13 residues in the CDR3. V lost 2 bases, J lost 1 base, and 5 bases lay in between. CDR1 and CDR2 from the germline V gene are LNHDA and SQIVND (reference sequence). The CDR3 coding sequence is TGTGCCAGTAGTATACAGGGGAACACTGAAGCTTTCTTT. It translates to CASSIQGNTEAFF. Complete variable domain (other parts from reference TRBV19 and TRBJ1-1): DGGITQSPKYLFRKEGQNVTLSCEQNLNHDAMYWYRQDPGQGLRLIYYSQIVNDFQKGDIAEGYSVSREKKESFPLTVTSAQKNPTAFYLCASSIQGNTEAFFGQGTRLTVV.

The chain is built from TRBV7-9 and TRBJ2-7; 8 bases match TRBD1. This CDR3 spans 15 amino acids. Germline V gives CDR1 SEHNR, CDR2 FQNEAQ (reference sequence). Trimming at V came to 1 base and at J to 3 bases, leaving 5 bases not matched to a gene. The CDR3 here is CASSLGGTGGYEQYF. DNA of the CDR3: TGTGCCAGCAGCTTAGGAGGGACAGGAGGCTACGAGCAGTACTTC.

This clone occurred once. The rearrangement links TRBV5-1 to TRBJ1-6; 7 bases align to TRBD1. Germline V gene sequence: CDR1 SGHRS, CDR2 YFSETQ. J lost 6 bases, V lost 0 bases, and 6 bases had no gene match. This CDR3 region has 16 residues. The CDR3 reads CASSLEGGQTNSPLHF. In nucleotides, the CDR3 is TGCGCCAGCAGCTTGGAAGGGGGACAGACTAATTCACCCCTCCACTTT.

The J gene is TRBJ1-4, the V gene TRBV18; tentative D call: TRBD1 (5 bases). Between the trimmed V and J ends, which lost 6 bases and 0 bases, there was a span of 14 bases. Per germline, CDR1 KGHSH and CDR2 LQKENI. This CDR3 region has 16 residues. The CDR3 DNA sequence: TGTGCCAGCTCCCAAAGGCAGGGAACAACTAATGAAAAACTGTTTTTT. Its protein is CASSQRQGTTNEKLFF.

This rearrangement joins TRBV11-1 to TRBJ2-7; 9 bases line up with TRBD2. This CDR3 is built from 14 residues. The V and J ends lost 5 bases and 3 bases, in that order; junction bases with no gene match: 5. Germline loops: CDR1 SGHAT, CDR2 FQDESV (reference sequence). The CDR3 loop reads CASSVSGSLYEQYF. For the CDR3, the DNA is TGTGCCAGCAGCGTTAGCGGGAGTCTCTACGAGCAGTACTTC. Filled out from reference TRBV11-1 and TRBJ2-7, the complete variable domain reads EAEVAQSPRYKITEKSQAVAFWCDPISGHATLYWYRQILGQGPELLVQFQDESVVDDSQLPKDRFSAERLKGVDSTLKIQPAELGDSAMYLCASSVSGSLYEQYFGPGTRLTVT.

This chain connects TRBV6-5 to TRBJ1-2, with 9 positions matching TRBD1. J lost 4 bases, V lost 6 bases, and 9 bases had no gene match. CDR1 is MNHEY, CDR2 SVGAGI, per germline. CDR3 length equals 15 residues. In nucleotides, the CDR3 is TGTGCCAGCAGGGAGGACCGGGACAGGGTCTATGGCTACACCTTC. Amino acid sequence: CASREDRDRVYGYTF.

The chain recombines TRBV11-3 with TRBJ2-1; TRBD1 matches at 7 bases. CDR1 and CDR2 from the germline V gene are SGHNT and YENEEA. With V trimmed by 3 bases and J by 9 bases, 5 bases remained unmatched. The CDR3 totals 13 residues. CDR3 sequence (DNA): TGTGCCAGCAGCTTCCACCAGGGGGTTGAGCAGTTCTTC. It yields the protein CASSFHQGVEQFF. Together with reference TRBV11-3 and TRBJ2-1, the CDR3 gives the full variable domain: EAGVVQSPRYKIIEKKQPVAFWCNPISGHNTLYWYLQNLGQGPELLIRYENEEAVDDSQLPKDRFSAERLKGVDSTLKIQPAELGDSAVYLCASSFHQGVEQFFGPGTRLTVL.

The V call is TRBV6-2 or TRBV6-3, the J call TRBJ2-5; the match to TRBD2 covers 11 bases. Trimming at V came to 2 bases and at J to 1 base, leaving 3 bases not matched to a gene. This CDR3 spans 16 amino acids. Germline loops: CDR1 MNHEY, CDR2 SVGEGT. The CDR3 nucleotides read TGTGCCAGCAGTTACCCGGGACTAGCGGTCCAAGAGACCCAGTACTTC. This codes for CASSYPGLAVQETQYF.

The J gene is TRBJ1-1, the V gene TRBV18; 7 bases line up with TRBD1. Germline loops: CDR1 KGHSH, CDR2 LQKENI. The CDR3 is 14 residues long. The junction had 6 bases not matched to a gene; V was cut back by 3 bases and J by 5 bases. CDR3 DNA sequence: TGTGCCAGCTCACCTCAGGGACAGTTAACTGAAGCTTTCTTT. Translated, it gives CASSPQGQLTEAFF. Full variable domain (rest looked up from reference TRBV18 and TRBJ1-1): NAGVMQNPRHLVRRRGQEARLRCSPMKGHSHVYWYRQLPEEGLKFMVYLQKENIIDESGMPKERFSAEFPKEGPSILRIQQVVRGDSAAYFCASSPQGQLTEAFFGQGTRLTVV.

The rearrangement links TRBV10-3 to TRBJ2-7; D not resolved. V lost 2 bases and J lost 4, with 3 bases in between. The CDR3 has 11 amino acids. The germline V gene has CDR1 ENHRY and CDR2 SYGVKD. The DNA of the CDR3 is TGTGCCATCAGTGAGCGGTACGAGCAGTACTTC. Translation gives CAISERYEQYF.

The chain links TRBV6-1 to TRBJ1-1; weak D call: TRBD1 (5 bases). Trimming cost V 1 base and J 0 bases, with 15 bases left between them. Per germline, CDR1 MNHNS and CDR2 SASEGT. The CDR3 has 17 residues. CDR3: CASSEGGGVGMNTEAFF. The CDR3 DNA is TGTGCCAGCAGTGAAGGGGGAGGGGTGGGAATGAACACTGAAGCTTTCTTT.

The CDR3, as DNA: TGTGCCAGCAGTTTATGGGGGGGAGGTGGTTCACCCCTCCACTTT. Protein sequence: CASSLWGGGGSPLHF. This rearrangement joins TRBV27 to TRBJ1-6, with D possibly being TRBD1 (5 bases). Per germline, CDR1 MNHEY and CDR2 SMNVEV (reference sequence). The germline V and J ends were trimmed by 1 base and 9 bases, with 13 bases remaining between them. The CDR3 sequence is 15 residues long.

The rearrangement uses TRBV10-1 and TRBJ2-1, with TRBD2 as a possible D gene (6 bases). Trimming took off 3 bases at V and 4 bases at J, with 19 bases between the two ends. The germline V gene encodes CDR1 WNHNN and CDR2 SYGVQD (reference sequence). This CDR3 has 17 residues. The CDR3 DNA reads as TGCGCCAGCAGTGACCCTGGGGGTAGCGGATCATACAATGAGCAGTTCTTC. Its protein is CASSDPGGSGSYNEQFF.

The chain recombines TRBV11-2 with TRBJ2-7; 7 bases match TRBD2. Germline CDR1 is SGHAT and CDR2 is FQNNGV. V trimming: 1 base; J trimming: 3 bases; junction bases outside the gene matches: 3. The CDR3 has 14 residues. The CDR3 protein is CASSLGGGDYEQYF. In DNA, the CDR3 is TGTGCCAGCAGCTTAGGCGGGGGAGACTACGAGCAGTACTTC.

The CDR3 spells CASSFDGSPGTQYF. In DNA, the CDR3 is TGTGCCAGCAGCTTCGACGGGTCTCCGGGGACCCAGTACTTC. V and J are TRBV11-3 and TRBJ2-5; D remains unclear. Germline assignment: CDR1 SGHNT and CDR2 YENEEA. The length of the CDR3 is 14 residues. Trimming stripped 3 bases from V and 7 bases from J, with 15 bases between.

The CDR3 reads CASGPGGFYEQYF. Here the CDR3 DNA reads TGTGCTAGTGGTCCGGGGGGTTTTTACGAGCAGTACTTC. The chain carries TRBV12-5 and TRBJ2-7; 7 bases are shared with TRBD2. Germline V gene lookup returns CDR1 LGHNT and CDR2 FRNRAP. CDR3 size: 13 residues. The ends lost 5 bases at V and 4 bases at J; junction bases unmatched: 5. Together with reference TRBV12-5 and TRBJ2-7, the CDR3 gives the full variable domain: DARVTQTPRHKVTEMGQEVTMRCQPILGHNTVFWYRQTMMQGLELLAYFRNRAPLDDSGMPKDRFSAEMPDATLATLKIQPSEPRDSAVYFCASGPGGFYEQYFGPGTRLTVT.

V usage is TRBV27 and J usage is TRBJ2-7, with D perhaps matching TRBD1 (6 bases). V was shortened by 3 bases and J by 3 bases, with 12 bases between the two germline ends. Germline V gene lookup returns CDR1 MNHEY and CDR2 SMNVEV (reference sequence). The CDR3 extends over 14 amino acids. The CDR3 reads CASSFQGHFYEQYF. The CDR3 DNA follows: TGTGCCAGCAGTTTCCAGGGGCATTTCTACGAGCAGTACTTC.